Listed here are 8 T cell receptor beta chains from one sample, sequenced in a study of shared clonotypes between healthy human individuals. The method was immunoSEQ multiplex PCR; TCRdb's version includes in-frame clones alone and lacks a portion of them. The sample shows about 2 million clones, roughly 95% of them seen only once. Material for sequencing was naive CD4+ T cells sorted from blood. Subset given: CD45RA+ positively selected. Every receptor here comes from a man aged 18 to 30 in good health.

The CDR3 reads CASTVQATNEKLFF. CDR3 DNA: TGTGCCAGCACCGTACAAGCAACTAATGAAAAACTGTTTTTT. V and J are TRBV6-1 and TRBJ1-4; D call uncertain. V lost 7 bases and J lost 0, with 9 bases in between. The length of the CDR3 is 14 residues. Germline CDR1 MNHNS, CDR2 SASEGT.

The CDR3 nucleotides read TGTGCCAGCGAGGACCGGAGGAGCTATGGCTACACCTTC. Its protein is CASEDRRSYGYTF. This sequence joins TRBV28 and TRBJ1-2, with no clear D. CDR3 size: 13 residues. CDR1 and CDR2 (germline): MDHEN, SYDVKM. Trimming pared 8 bases from V and 4 bases from J, leaving 14 bases between.

For this clone: Other DNA sequences of this sample code for an identical CDR3. The rearrangement joins TRBV7-8 to TRBJ2-2, with D hard to call. CDR3 length: 12 residues. Between the trimmed V and J ends, which lost 1 base and 7 bases, there was a span of 4 bases. Germline CDR1 SGHVS, CDR2 FQNEAQ. The CDR3 coding sequence is TGTGCCAGCAGCTTAGTAGTCGGGGAGCTGTTTTTT. It is translated as CASSLVVGELFF.

The rearrangement uses TRBV6-5 and TRBJ2-1; D is perhaps TRBD2 (6 bases). Germline values: CDR1 MNHEY, CDR2 SVGAGI. The CDR3 has 15 amino acids. The V end lost 3 bases, the J end lost 6 bases, and 15 bases lay between the germline ends. This CDR3 is CASSYSGNPRNEQFF. DNA for the CDR3: TGTGCCAGCAGTTATAGCGGAAACCCCCGCAATGAGCAGTTCTTC.

This chain connects TRBV30 to TRBJ2-2; TRBD1 might be the D (6 bases). The CDR3 runs to 14 residues. V lost 4 bases, J lost 4 bases, and 13 bases lay in between. Germline V gives CDR1 GTSNPN, CDR2 SVGIG (reference sequence). The CDR3 sequence is CAWTYRAPTGELFF. The DNA of the CDR3 is TGTGCCTGGACCTACAGGGCCCCCACCGGGGAGCTGTTTTTT.

This clone was counted once. The J gene is TRBJ1-2, the V gene TRBV28; TRBD1 aligns across 8 bases. The germline CDR1 and CDR2 sequences are MDHEN and SYDVKM. With V trimmed by 2 bases and J by 4 bases, 3 bases remained unmatched. The CDR3 length is 14 residues. As DNA, the CDR3 is TGTGCCAGCAGTTTAGAACAGGGGGGCTATGGCTACACCTTC. Amino acids: CASSLEQGGYGYTF.

This clone was seen once. V is TRBV10-3 and J is TRBJ2-7; D ambiguous. CDR1 and CDR2 from the germline V gene are ENHRY and SYGVKD. This CDR3 has 13 amino acids. The ends were cut back, 4 bases at V and 0 bases at J, with 7 bases in the middle. The CDR3 bases are TGTGCCATCAGTGGAGCCAGCTCCTACGAGCAGTACTTC. Translated: CAISGASSYEQYF.

The J gene is TRBJ2-6, the V gene TRBV6-6; no clear D gene. This CDR3 comprises 15 residues. Trimming stripped 6 bases from V and 1 base from J, with 10 bases between. CDR1 is MNHNY, CDR2 SVGAGI, per germline (reference sequence). The CDR3 loop is CASRTLHSGANVLTF. The CDR3 nucleotides are TGTGCCAGCAGAACTCTCCATTCTGGGGCCAACGTCCTGACTTTC.